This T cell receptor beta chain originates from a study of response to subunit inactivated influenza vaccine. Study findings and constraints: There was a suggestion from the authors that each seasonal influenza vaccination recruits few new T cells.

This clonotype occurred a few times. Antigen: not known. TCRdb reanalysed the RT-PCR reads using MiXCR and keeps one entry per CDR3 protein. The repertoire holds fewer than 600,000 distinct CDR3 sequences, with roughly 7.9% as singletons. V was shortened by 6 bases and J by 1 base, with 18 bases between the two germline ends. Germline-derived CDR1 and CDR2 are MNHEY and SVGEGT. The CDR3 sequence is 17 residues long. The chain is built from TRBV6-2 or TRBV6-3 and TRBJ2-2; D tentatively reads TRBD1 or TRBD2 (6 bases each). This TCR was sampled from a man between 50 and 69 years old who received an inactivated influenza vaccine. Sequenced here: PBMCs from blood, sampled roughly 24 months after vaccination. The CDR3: CASRQRGADKNTGELFF. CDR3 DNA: TGTGCCAGCAGACAAAGGGGGGCCGATAAGAACACCGGGGAGCTGTTTTTT.